This T cell receptor (beta chain) emerged from a study of OX40 agonist ivuxolimab in advanced cancers. Across the study: Patients received the agonistic anti-OX40 (CD134) antibody ivuxolimab.

Remarks on this clone: The identical CDR3 is also encoded by other nucleotide sequences in the sample.

Profiling relied on immunoSEQ multiplex PCR, and the TCRdb table lists in-frame clones only, not all of them. Found here are approximately 60,000 clones, 80% to 90% of them singletons; the top ten hold roughly 13%. With V trimmed by 6 bases and J by 7 bases, 4 bases remained unmatched. Germline CDR1 reads SNHLY; CDR2 reads FYNNEI. The CDR3 covers 14 residues. The receptor comes from an adult with an advanced solid tumor such as melanoma, head and neck, liver or kidney cancer. This sequence joins TRBV2 and TRBJ1-4, with 11 bases aligning to TRBD1. Source: CD4+ or CD8+ T cells sorted from blood, taken in a trial of the OX40 agonist ivuxolimab. CDR3 DNA sequence: TGTGCCAGCAGAGTGGGACAGGGGGTTGAAAAACTGTTTTTT. Its translation: CASRVGQGVEKLFF.